The present T cell receptor (beta chain) was sequenced within a study of blood T cell repertoires in COVID-19. Produced via immunoSEQ multiplex PCR; TCRdb's table is partial and in-frame only. The table lists about 440,000 clones, approximately 90% of them singletons. CDR1 LGHDT and CDR2 YNNKEL come from the germline V gene (reference sequence). This CDR3 is 17 amino acids long. J was trimmed by 2 bases and V by 0 bases; bases with no gene match: 9. The origin of this receptor is a woman younger than 45 with acute or convalescent COVID-19. Source material: peripheral blood. The chain links TRBV3-1 (or the pseudogene TRBV3-2) to TRBJ2-7; TRBD2 matches 8 bases. This CDR3 is CASSQDRSSGVPYEQYF. CDR3 coding DNA: TGTGCCAGCAGCCAAGATCGTAGTAGCGGGGTCCCCTACGAGCAGTACTTC.